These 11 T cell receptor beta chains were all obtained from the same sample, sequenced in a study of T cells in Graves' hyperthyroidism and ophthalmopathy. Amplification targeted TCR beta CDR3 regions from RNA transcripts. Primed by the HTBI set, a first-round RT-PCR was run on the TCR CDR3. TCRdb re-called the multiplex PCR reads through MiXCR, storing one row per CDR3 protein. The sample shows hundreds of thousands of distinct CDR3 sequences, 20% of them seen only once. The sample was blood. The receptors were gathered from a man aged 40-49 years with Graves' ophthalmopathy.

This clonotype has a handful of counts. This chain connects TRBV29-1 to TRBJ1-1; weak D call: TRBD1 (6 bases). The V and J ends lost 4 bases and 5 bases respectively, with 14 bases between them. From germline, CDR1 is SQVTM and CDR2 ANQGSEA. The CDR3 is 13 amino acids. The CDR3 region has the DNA TGCAGCGTTGGGGGGGAGGGGGATACTGAAGCTTTCTTT. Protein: CSVGGEGDTEAFF.

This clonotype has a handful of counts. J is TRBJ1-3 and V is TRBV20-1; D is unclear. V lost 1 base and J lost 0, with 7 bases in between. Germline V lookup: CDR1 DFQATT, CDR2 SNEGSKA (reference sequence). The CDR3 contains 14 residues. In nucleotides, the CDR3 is TGCAGTGCTAGAGTGGGGAGCTCTGGAAACACCATATATTTT. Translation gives CSARVGSSGNTIYF.

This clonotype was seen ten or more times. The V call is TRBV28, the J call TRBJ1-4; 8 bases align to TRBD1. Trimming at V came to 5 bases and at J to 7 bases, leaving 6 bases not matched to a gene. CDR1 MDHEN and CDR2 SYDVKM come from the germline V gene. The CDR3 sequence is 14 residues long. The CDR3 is CASSPTGVGEKLFF. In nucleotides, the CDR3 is TGTGCCAGCAGTCCGACAGGGGTGGGTGAAAAACTGTTTTTT.

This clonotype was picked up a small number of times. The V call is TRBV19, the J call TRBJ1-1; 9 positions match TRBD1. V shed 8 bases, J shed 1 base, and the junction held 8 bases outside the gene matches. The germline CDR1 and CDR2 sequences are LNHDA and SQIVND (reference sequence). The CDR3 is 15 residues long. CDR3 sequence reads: CASRREGQGNTEAFF. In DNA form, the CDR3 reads TGTGCCAGTCGACGGGAGGGACAGGGGAACACTGAAGCTTTCTTT.

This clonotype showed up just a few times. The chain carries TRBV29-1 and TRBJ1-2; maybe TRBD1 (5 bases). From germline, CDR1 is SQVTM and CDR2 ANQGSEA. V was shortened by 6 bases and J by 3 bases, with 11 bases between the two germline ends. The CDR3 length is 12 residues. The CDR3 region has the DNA TGCAGCGTAAGTCCCAGGGACTATGGCTACACCTTC. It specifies CSVSPRDYGYTF.

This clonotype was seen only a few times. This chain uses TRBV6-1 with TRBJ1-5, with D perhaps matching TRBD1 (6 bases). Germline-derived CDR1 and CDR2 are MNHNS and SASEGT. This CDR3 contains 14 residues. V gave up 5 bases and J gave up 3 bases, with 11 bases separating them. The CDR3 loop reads CASSTGGLNQPQHF. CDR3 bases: TGTGCCAGCAGTACGGGGGGCCTCAATCAGCCCCAGCATTTT.

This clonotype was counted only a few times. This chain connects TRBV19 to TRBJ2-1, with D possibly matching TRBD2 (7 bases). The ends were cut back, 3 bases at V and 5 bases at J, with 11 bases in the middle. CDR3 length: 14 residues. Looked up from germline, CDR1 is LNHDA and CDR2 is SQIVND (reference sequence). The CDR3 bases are TGTGCCAGTAGTATCGGGGGGCCCGACAATGAGCAGTTCTTC. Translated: CASSIGGPDNEQFF.

The CDR3: CASSQDWDTGELFF. The DNA for the CDR3 is TGTGCCAGCAGCCAGGACTGGGACACCGGGGAGCTGTTTTTT. J is TRBJ2-2 and V is TRBV3-1, with D possibly being TRBD2 (5 bases). The germline V gene encodes CDR1 LGHDT and CDR2 YNNKEL (reference sequence). V was shortened by 3 bases and J by 3 bases, with 8 bases between the two germline ends. CDR3 length: 14 amino acids.

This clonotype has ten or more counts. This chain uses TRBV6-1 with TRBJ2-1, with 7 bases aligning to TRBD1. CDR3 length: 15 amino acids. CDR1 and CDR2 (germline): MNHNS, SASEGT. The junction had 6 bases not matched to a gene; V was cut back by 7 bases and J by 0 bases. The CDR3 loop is CASKGATGSYNEQFF. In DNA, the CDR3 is TGTGCCAGCAAGGGGGCCACCGGCTCCTACAATGAGCAGTTCTTC.

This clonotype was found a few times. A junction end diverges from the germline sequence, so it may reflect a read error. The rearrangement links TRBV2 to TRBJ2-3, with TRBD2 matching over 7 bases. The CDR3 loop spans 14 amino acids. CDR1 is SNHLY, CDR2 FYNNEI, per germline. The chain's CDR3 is CACSGGRVTDTQYF. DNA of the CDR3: TGTGCCTGCAGTGGAGGGAGGGTGACAGATACGCAGTATTTT.

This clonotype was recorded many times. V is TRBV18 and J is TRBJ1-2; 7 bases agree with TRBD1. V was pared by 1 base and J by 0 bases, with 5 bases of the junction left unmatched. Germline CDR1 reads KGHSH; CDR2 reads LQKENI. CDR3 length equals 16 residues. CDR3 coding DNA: TGTGCCAGCTCACCACGGGGACAGTCGGCTAACTATGGCTACACCTTC. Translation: CASSPRGQSANYGYTF.